This T cell receptor (beta chain) was obtained from a study of cytomegalovirus exposure and HLA in healthy donors. As for the study in general: An early release of data contained 70 million to 95 million unique TCRs, which came from HLA-typed donors.

PCR involved 60 Vbeta and 13 Jbeta primers. Sequenced by immunoSEQ multiplex PCR; TCRdb stores in-frame clones only, minus some. The data hold 100,000 to 150,000 clones, with about 80% observed a single time. About this clone: Its antigen is unknown.

The study, taken as a whole, reports: In a later analysis, at a false discovery rate of 0.05, some 15,000 TCR beta sequences were associated with HLA alleles. Overall, 164 TCR beta chains were annotated as cytomegalovirus-associated.

The CDR3 covers 15 residues. V lost 7 bases to trimming and J lost 6 bases, with 19 bases between them. Per germline, CDR1 LGHNA and CDR2 YNFKEQ. This TCR derives from a man younger than 45 in good health and CMV-seronegative. Sequencing used PBMCs. The chain carries TRBV4-2 and TRBJ1-3; D not resolved. CDR3 nucleotides: TGTGCCAGCACCAACAAGGAGAGAATCGCAAACACCATATATTTT. Translating gives CASTNKERIANTIYF.